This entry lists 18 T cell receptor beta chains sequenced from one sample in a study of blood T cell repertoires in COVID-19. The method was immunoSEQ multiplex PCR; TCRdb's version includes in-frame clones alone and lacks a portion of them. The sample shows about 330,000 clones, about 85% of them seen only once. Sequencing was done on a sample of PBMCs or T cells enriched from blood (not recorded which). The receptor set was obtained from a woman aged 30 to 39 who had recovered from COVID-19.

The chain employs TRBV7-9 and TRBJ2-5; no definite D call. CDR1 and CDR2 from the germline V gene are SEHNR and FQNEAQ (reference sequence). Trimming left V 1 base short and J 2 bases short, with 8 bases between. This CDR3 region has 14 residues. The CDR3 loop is CASSLVTVQETQYF. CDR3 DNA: TGTGCCAGCAGCTTAGTAACAGTTCAAGAGACCCAGTACTTC.

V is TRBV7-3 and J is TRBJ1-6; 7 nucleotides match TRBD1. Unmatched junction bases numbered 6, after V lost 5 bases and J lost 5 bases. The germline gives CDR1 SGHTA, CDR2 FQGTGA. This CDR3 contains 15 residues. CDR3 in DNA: TGTGCCAGCAGCATTACAGGGGCCAATAATTCACCCCTCCACTTT. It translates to CASSITGANNSPLHF.

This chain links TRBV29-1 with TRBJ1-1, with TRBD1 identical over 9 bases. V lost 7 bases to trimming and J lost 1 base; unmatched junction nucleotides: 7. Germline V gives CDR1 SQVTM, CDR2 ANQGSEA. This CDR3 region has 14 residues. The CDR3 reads CSAAGDRANTEAFF. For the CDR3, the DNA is TGCAGCGCGGCCGGGGACAGGGCGAACACTGAAGCTTTCTTT.

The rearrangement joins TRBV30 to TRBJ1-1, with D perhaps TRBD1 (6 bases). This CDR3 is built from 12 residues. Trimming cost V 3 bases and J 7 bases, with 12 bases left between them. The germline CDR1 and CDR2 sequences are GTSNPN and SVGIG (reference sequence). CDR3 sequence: CAWSPGQLEAFF. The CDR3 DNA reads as TGTGCCTGGAGCCCAGGACAGCTTGAAGCTTTCTTT.

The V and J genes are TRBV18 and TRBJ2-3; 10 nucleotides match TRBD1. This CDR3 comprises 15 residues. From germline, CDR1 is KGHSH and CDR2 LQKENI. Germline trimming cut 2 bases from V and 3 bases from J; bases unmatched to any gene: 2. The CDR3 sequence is CASSPRTGGTDTQYF. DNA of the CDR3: TGTGCCAGCTCACCAAGGACAGGGGGGACAGATACGCAGTATTTT.

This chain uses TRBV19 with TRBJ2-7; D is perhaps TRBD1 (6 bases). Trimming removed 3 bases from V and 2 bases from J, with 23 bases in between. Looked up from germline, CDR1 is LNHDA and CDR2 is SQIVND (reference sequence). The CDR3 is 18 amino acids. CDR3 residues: CASSMGAEGTPVPYEQYF. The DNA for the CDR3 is TGTGCCAGTAGTATGGGGGCAGAGGGGACACCCGTACCCTACGAGCAGTACTTC.

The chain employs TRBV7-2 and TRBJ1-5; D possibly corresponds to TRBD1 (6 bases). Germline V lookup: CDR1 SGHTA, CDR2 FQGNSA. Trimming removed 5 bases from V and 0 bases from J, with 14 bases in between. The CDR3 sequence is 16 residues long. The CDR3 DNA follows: TGTGCCAGCAGCACCCGGGGGGGCTATAGCAATCAGCCCCAGCATTTT. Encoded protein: CASSTRGGYSNQPQHF.

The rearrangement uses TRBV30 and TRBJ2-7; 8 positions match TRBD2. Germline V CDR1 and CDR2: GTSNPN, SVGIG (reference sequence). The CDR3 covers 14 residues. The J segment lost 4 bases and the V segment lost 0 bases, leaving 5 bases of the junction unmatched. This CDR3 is CAWSVPGGKYEQYF. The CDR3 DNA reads TGTGCCTGGAGTGTACCGGGGGGGAAGTACGAGCAGTACTTC.

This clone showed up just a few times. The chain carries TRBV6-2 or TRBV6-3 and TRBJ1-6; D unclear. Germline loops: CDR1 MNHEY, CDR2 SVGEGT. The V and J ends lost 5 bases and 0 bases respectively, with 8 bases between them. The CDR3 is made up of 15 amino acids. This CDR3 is CASSTESSYNSPLHF. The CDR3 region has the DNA TGTGCCAGCAGTACCGAGAGCTCCTATAATTCACCCCTCCACTTT.

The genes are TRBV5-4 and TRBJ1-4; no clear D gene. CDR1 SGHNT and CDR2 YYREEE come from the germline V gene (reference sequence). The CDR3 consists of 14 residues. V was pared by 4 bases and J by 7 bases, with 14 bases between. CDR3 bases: TGTGCCAGCAGCACGGGAAGTTCGGGTGAAAAACTGTTTTTT. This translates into CASSTGSSGEKLFF.

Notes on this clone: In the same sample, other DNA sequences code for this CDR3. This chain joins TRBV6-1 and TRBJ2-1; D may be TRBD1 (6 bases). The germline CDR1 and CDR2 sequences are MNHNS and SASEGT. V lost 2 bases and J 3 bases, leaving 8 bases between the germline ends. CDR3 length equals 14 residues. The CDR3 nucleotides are TGTGCCAGCAGTGAACAACAGGGCTACAATGAGCAGTTCTTC. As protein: CASSEQQGYNEQFF.

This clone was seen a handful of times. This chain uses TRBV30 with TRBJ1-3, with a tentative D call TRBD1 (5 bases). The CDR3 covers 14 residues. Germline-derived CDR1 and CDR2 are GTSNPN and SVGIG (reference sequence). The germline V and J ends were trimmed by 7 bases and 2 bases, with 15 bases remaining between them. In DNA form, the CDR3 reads TGTGCCTCGCCTATAGCAGGGACTGGAAACACCATATATTTT. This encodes CASPIAGTGNTIYF. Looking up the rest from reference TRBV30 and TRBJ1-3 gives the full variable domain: SQTIHQWPATLVQPVGSPLSLECTVEGTSNPNLYWYRQAAGRGLQLLFYSVGIGQISSEVPQNLSASRPQDRQFILSSKKLLLSDSGFYLCASPIAGTGNTIYFGEGSWLTVV.

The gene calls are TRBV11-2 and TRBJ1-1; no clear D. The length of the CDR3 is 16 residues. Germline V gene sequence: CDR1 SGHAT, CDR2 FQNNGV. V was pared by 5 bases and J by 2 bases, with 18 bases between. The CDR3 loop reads CASSLPVHLPNTEAFF. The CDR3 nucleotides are TGTGCCAGCAGCCTCCCAGTGCACCTTCCTAACACTGAAGCTTTCTTT. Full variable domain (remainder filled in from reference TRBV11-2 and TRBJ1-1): EAGVAQSPRYKIIEKRQSVAFWCNPISGHATLYWYQQILGQGPKLLIQFQNNGVVDDSQLPKDRFSAERLKGVDSTLKIQPAKLEDSAVYLCASSLPVHLPNTEAFFGQGTRLTVV.

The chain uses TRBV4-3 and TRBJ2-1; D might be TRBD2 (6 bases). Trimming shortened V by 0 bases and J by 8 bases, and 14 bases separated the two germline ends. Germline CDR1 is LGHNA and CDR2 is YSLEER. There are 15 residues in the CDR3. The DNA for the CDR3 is TGCGCCAGCAGCCAAGAAGGACGGAGGGAAGATGAGCAGTTCTTC. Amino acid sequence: CASSQEGRREDEQFF.

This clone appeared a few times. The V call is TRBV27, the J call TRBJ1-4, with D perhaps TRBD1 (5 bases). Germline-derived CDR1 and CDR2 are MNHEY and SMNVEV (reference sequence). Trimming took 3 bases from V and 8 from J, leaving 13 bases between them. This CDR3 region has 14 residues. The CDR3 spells CASSFRQREEKLFF. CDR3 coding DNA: TGTGCCAGCAGTTTCCGACAGAGAGAAGAAAAACTGTTTTTT.

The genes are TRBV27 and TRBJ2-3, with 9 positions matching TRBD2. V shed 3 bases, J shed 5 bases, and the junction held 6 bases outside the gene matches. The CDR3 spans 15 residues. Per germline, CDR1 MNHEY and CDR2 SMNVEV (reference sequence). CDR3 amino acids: CASSFLAGRGDTQYF. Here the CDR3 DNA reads TGTGCCAGCAGTTTTCTAGCGGGGAGGGGAGATACGCAGTATTTT.

Written as DNA, the CDR3 is TGTGCCAGCAGCTCGTGGGGGGGGAACACTGAAGCTTTCTTT. It codes for CASSSWGGNTEAFF. J is TRBJ1-1 and V is TRBV7-2; a weak D match, TRBD1 (5 bases). Germline lookup yields CDR1 SGHTA and CDR2 FQGNSA. The CDR3 runs 14 residues. V was trimmed by 4 bases and J by 1 base, leaving 10 bases between them.

The CDR3 DNA is TGTGCCAGCAGCCAAGGAGGGACAGGGAACACTGAAGCTTTCTTT. This sequence encodes CASSQGGTGNTEAFF. The gene calls are TRBV14 and TRBJ1-1; 8 nucleotides align to TRBD1. Germline V gene lookup returns CDR1 SGHDN and CDR2 FVKESK. The CDR3 contains 15 residues. Trimming at V came to 1 base and at J to 1 base, leaving 2 bases not matched to a gene.